The rows below give T cell receptor beta chains drawn from one sample of a study of graft-versus-host responses after intestinal transplantation. Sequencing was performed with immunoSEQ multiplex PCR; in TCRdb, only in-frame clones are kept and a portion is missing. The data contain more than 30,000 clones, roughly 90% of them singletons. The specimen comprised ileum tissue, sampled 200 to 210 days after intestinal transplant. The receptors derive from a human patient who received an intestinal transplant, so some T cells may come from the graft donor. The conserved cysteine and the conserved F or W are not part of the CDR3 here.

CDR3 protein: ASSSRGTGDQPQH
V gene: TRBV28
J gene: TRBJ1-5

CDR3 protein: SVPTGRGQSPLH
V gene: TRBV29-1
J gene: TRBJ1-6

CDR3 protein: ASSPRTGENEQY
V gene: TRBV5-1
J gene: TRBJ2-7

CDR3 protein: ASSPKSGNEQY
V gene: TRBV27
J gene: TRBJ2-7

CDR3 protein: ASLGAGGPRF
V gene: TRBV27
J gene: TRBJ2-1

CDR3 protein: ASSVIFGGEAF
V gene: TRBV6-1
J gene: TRBJ1-1

CDR3 protein: ASSYAGQITGELF
V gene: TRBV6-5
J gene: TRBJ2-2

CDR3 protein: ASSLDYLYNEQF
V gene: TRBV5-6
J gene: TRBJ2-1

CDR3 protein: ASSPLSGGNYNEQF
V gene: TRBV5-6
J gene: TRBJ2-1

CDR3 protein: ASSFPDRAYYGYT
V gene: TRBV28
J gene: TRBJ1-2

CDR3 protein: ASSEALAGDFYEQY
V gene: TRBV9
J gene: TRBJ2-7

CDR3 protein: ASSESGQGKKLF
V gene: TRBV6-1
J gene: TRBJ1-4

CDR3 protein: ASSLGLAGLQETQY
V gene: TRBV5-8
J gene: TRBJ2-5

CDR3 protein: ASSPGGMNTEAF
V gene: TRBV18
J gene: TRBJ1-1

CDR3 protein: ASSIRDLGRTQY
V gene: TRBV5-4
J gene: TRBJ2-5

CDR3 protein: AISEWAGTRTYEQY
V gene: TRBV10-3
J gene: TRBJ2-7

CDR3 protein: ASSYAGETQY
V gene: TRBV7-9
J gene: TRBJ2-5

CDR3 protein: ASSFGGNEKLF
V gene: TRBV6-5
J gene: TRBJ1-4

CDR3 protein: ASSVSTASSYEQY
V gene: TRBV2
J gene: TRBJ2-7

CDR3 protein: ASSILAGGVNEQF
V gene: TRBV6-4
J gene: TRBJ2-1

CDR3 protein: ASSPGQGVNQPQH
V gene: TRBV9
J gene: TRBJ1-5

CDR3 protein: ASSPDWNTGELF
V gene: TRBV5-6
J gene: TRBJ2-2